The 10 T cell receptor beta chains presented below share a single source sample, sequenced in a study of T cells after yellow fever vaccination. TCRdb ran MiXCR on the 5' RACE reads and lists one entry per CDR3 protein. The table shows 160,000 or so distinct CDR3 sequences, with about 7% occurring only once. This sample comprised CD4+ T cells sorted from PBMCs, obtained 4 to 6 days after the first yellow fever vaccination. The receptors shown here come from a man between 18 and 29 years old who received the YFV17D yellow fever vaccine.

Only one count was recorded for this clonotype. The chain employs TRBV18 and TRBJ2-7, with 10 bases lining up with TRBD1. V gave up 8 bases and J gave up 2 bases; unmatched junction bases: 6. This CDR3 is built from 14 residues. Germline CDR1 is KGHSH and CDR2 is LQKENI. DNA for the CDR3: TGTGCCAGCGCCACCGGGACAGGGGCCTACGAGCAGTACTTC. This sequence encodes CASATGTGAYEQYF.

This clonotype was observed at least ten times. The rearrangement uses TRBV11-2 and TRBJ2-1; D not resolved. The CDR3 covers 12 residues. Germline V gene sequence: CDR1 SGHAT, CDR2 FQNNGV. Trimming took off 0 bases at V and 10 bases at J, with 7 bases between the two ends. CDR3 coding DNA: TGTGCCAGCAGCTTAGATCGCTCAGAGCAGTTCTTC. Translating gives CASSLDRSEQFF.

This clonotype was seen repeatedly, ten times or more. The rearrangement uses TRBV5-6 and TRBJ2-2; the match to TRBD1 covers 7 bases. The CDR3 length is 15 residues. Germline V CDR1 and CDR2: SGHDT, YYEEEE. Trimming cost V 4 bases and J 5 bases; bases outside gene matches: 8. CDR3 protein: CASSLLGTDTGELFF. The CDR3 DNA is TGTGCCAGCAGCCTATTAGGGACAGATACCGGGGAGCTGTTTTTT.

This clonotype appeared many times. V is TRBV7-2 and J is TRBJ2-2; D is ambiguous. The germline V gene encodes CDR1 SGHTA and CDR2 FQGNSA. The CDR3 totals 13 residues. V shed 1 base and J shed 4 bases, with 4 bases lying between them. Here the CDR3 reads CASSLGITGELFF. The CDR3 DNA is TGTGCCAGCAGCTTAGGAATCACCGGGGAGCTGTTTTTT.

Ten or more counts support this clonotype. The CDR3 loop reads CASSLAGAQETQYF. The CDR3 DNA follows: TGTGCCAGCAGCTTAGCGGGGGCCCAAGAGACCCAGTACTTC. The V and J genes are TRBV7-2 and TRBJ2-5; weak D call: TRBD1 (6 bases). V lost 0 bases and J 1 base, leaving 6 bases between the germline ends. This CDR3 spans 14 amino acids. Germline V CDR1 and CDR2: SGHTA, FQGNSA. The full variable domain, rest sourced from reference TRBV7-2 and TRBJ2-5, is GAGVSQSPSNKVTEKGKDVELRCDPISGHTALYWYRQSLGQGLEFLIYFQGNSAPDKSGLPSDRFSAERTGGSVSTLTIQRTQQEDSAVYLCASSLAGAQETQYFGPGTRLLVL.

The V call is TRBV7-2, the J call TRBJ2-7, with 7 bases identical to TRBD2. CDR3 length equals 15 residues. Germline V gene data show CDR1 as SGHTA and CDR2 as FQGNSA. V lost 2 bases, J lost 3 bases, and 7 bases stayed unmatched. The CDR3 reads CASSLSSAGLYEQYF. CDR3 in DNA: TGTGCCAGCAGCTTATCCTCAGCGGGGCTCTACGAGCAGTACTTC.

This clonotype has a count of ten or more. The chain links TRBV7-9 to TRBJ2-5; 8 bases are a match to TRBD2. CDR1 and CDR2 from the germline V gene are SEHNR and FQNEAQ (reference sequence). J lost 6 bases, V lost 6 bases, and 9 bases had no gene match. The CDR3 runs 14 residues. This CDR3 is CASRRREGSKTQYF. CDR3 nucleotide sequence: TGTGCCAGCAGACGACGGGAGGGGTCGAAGACCCAGTACTTC.

This clonotype was detected only once. A much larger clonotype is one base distant, so this may be a read error. V usage is TRBV13 and J usage is TRBJ2-7; weak D call: TRBD1 (6 bases). Trimming stripped 5 bases from V and 9 bases from J, with 17 bases between. The CDR3 length is 13 residues. CDR1 and CDR2 from the germline V gene are PRHDT and FYEKMQ (reference sequence). The CDR3 nucleotides read TGTGCCAGCAGCGGGGACATGGTGGCGAGGCAGTACTTC. Encoded protein: CASSGDMVARQYF.

This clonotype appeared many times. CDR3 DNA: TGTGCCAGCAGCTTAGCAAGAAGGTCAGGGGGCAATGAGCAGTTCTTC. Amino acids: CASSLARRSGGNEQFF. The genes are TRBV7-2 and TRBJ2-1; TRBD1 agrees at 7 bases. J lost 6 bases, V lost 0 bases, and 8 bases had no gene match. Per germline, CDR1 SGHTA and CDR2 FQGNSA. This CDR3 is built from 16 residues.

In this sample, this clonotype turned up a few times. V gene TRBV7-2 combines with J gene TRBJ2-7; 8 nucleotides line up with TRBD2. The germline V gene encodes CDR1 SGHTA and CDR2 FQGNSA. The CDR3 length is 13 residues. J was trimmed by 0 bases and V by 6 bases; bases with no gene match: 1. The CDR3 region has the DNA TGTGCCAGCAGGGGGACTAGCTCCTACGAGCAGTACTTC. Protein: CASRGTSSYEQYF.